The T cell receptor (beta chain) described here comes from a study of T cell responses to AZD1222 COVID-19 vaccine. To note about this clone: The antigen is undetermined.

The assay was immunoSEQ multiplex PCR, and TCRdb's table has in-frame clones only and misses some. The table has around 26,000 clones, 88% seen once. Study-level findings and limits: As reported, nearly half of all spike-specific TCRs target variant regions that are unmutated.

The V gene lost 5 bases and the J gene lost 0 bases, with 8 bases spanning the gap. The CDR3 consists of 14 residues. Germline lookup yields CDR1 SGHAT and CDR2 FQDESV (reference sequence). This chain uses TRBV11-1 with TRBJ2-1; D perhaps matches TRBD2 (5 bases). Sequenced here: peripheral blood, sampled 28 days after the second AZD1222 dose. The receptor comes from an adult who received the AZD1222 COVID-19 vaccine. Here the CDR3 reads CASSNRDSYNEQFF. The CDR3 nucleotides are TGTGCCAGCAGCAACCGGGACTCCTACAATGAGCAGTTCTTC.